A selection of T cell receptor beta chains follows, all from one sample in a study of tumor-infiltrating lymphocytes in primary liver carcinoma. TCRdb used MiXCR to reprocess the multiplex PCR reads, holding one entry per CDR3 protein. The sample consists of 90,000 to 150,000 distinct CDR3 sequences, around 70% of them appearing once. Sequenced: tumor-adjacent normal liver tissue. These receptors originate from a woman in her sixties with primary liver carcinoma and hepatitis B virus infection. The CDR3 runs from the conserved cysteine through the conserved F or W. D genes are given only for firm matches. Rows may omit the clone size; those that give it use once, few, many or a size class.

D	size	V	J	CDR3	DNA
-	-	TRBV24-1	TRBJ2-6	CATSDLIRGVVGASVLTF	TGTGCCACCAGTGATTTGATTCGCGGGGTGGTAGGGGCCAGCGTCCTGACTTTC
TRBD2	many	TRBV29-1	TRBJ2-3	CSVRGRQWDTQYF	TGCAGCGTTCGCGGGAGACAATGGGATACGCAGTATTTT
-	once	TRBV6-5	TRBJ2-7	CASSYAHSYEQYF	TGTGCCAGCAGTTACGCACACTCCTATGAGCAGTACTTC
-	-	TRBV6-1	TRBJ1-2	CASSENVADDGNTF	TGTGCCAGCAGTGAAAATGTGGCGGATGATGGCAACACCTTC
-	-	TRBV4-1	TRBJ2-5	CASTSPREETQYF	TGCGCCAGCACTAGTCCGAGGGAAGAGACCCAGTACTTC
TRBD1	-	TRBV10-3	TRBJ2-7	CAITPGQGTYEQYF	TGTGCCATCACTCCGGGACAGGGGACCTACGAGCAGTACTTC
-	many	TRBV10-3	TRBJ1-1	CAISESLGDGAFF	TGTGCCATCAGTGAGTCGTTAGGCGACGGAGCTTTCTTT
-	-	TRBV11-1	TRBJ2-5	CGNSLEPGYLGETQYF	TGTGGCAACAGCTTAGAGCCGGGGTACCTAGGGGAGACCCAATACTTC
-	-	TRBV11-3	TRBJ2-3	CASSVQGVDMQYF	TGTGCCAGCAGCGTGCAGGGTGTAGATATGCAATATTTT
-	-	TRBV11-2	TRBJ2-6	CGSNPGQFWTSSGANVLTF	TGTGGAAGCAACCCGGGACAGTTCTGGACTAGCTCTGGGGCCAACGTCCTGACTTTC
-	-	TRBV6-5	TRBJ1-1	CATSYRGPIEAFF	TGTGCCACCAGTTACCGAGGGCCCATTGAAGCTTTCTTT
-	-	TRBV10-3	TRBJ1-2	CAIRRQGAARGNGYTF	TGTGCCATCAGACGACAAGGGGCCGCTCGGGGGAATGGCTACACCTTC
-	many	TRBV28	TRBJ1-1	CASSLGHTEAFF	TGTGCCAGCAGTTTGGGGCACACTGAAGCTTTCTTT
-	once	TRBV7-8	TRBJ1-5	CANNETQDSNQPQHF	TGTGCCAACAACGAGACGCAGGATAGCAATCAGCCCCAGCATTTT
-	many	TRBV5-6	TRBJ2-7	CASSTLVSSGSGLRYEQYF	TGTGCCAGCAGCACTCTGGTCTCGTCCGGCTCGGGACTCCGCTACGAGCAGTACTTC
TRBD1	many	TRBV29-1	TRBJ2-7	CSVEGSAGGIYEQYF	TGCAGCGTTGAAGGTAGCGCAGGGGGTATCTACGAGCAGTACTTC
-	-	TRBV11-2	TRBJ2-1	CDSSPAGLGDSYNEQFF	TGTGATAGCAGTCCAGCGGGTTTGGGGGACTCCTACAATGAGCAGTTCTTC
-	-	TRBV7-9	TRBJ1-1	CPSSLGWGRPSERRDTEAFF	TGTCCCAGCAGCCTAGGCTGGGGGCGCCCCTCGGAACGGCGGGACACTGAAGCTTTCTTT
TRBD2	-	TRBV11-2	TRBJ2-1	CASSPGSSGKAQNELFF	TGTGCCAGCAGCCCCGGGAGTAGCGGGAAGGCGCAGAATGAGCTGTTCTTC
TRBD2	many	TRBV12-3/TRBV12-4	TRBJ2-2	CASSSRGGRNTGELFF	TGTGCCAGCAGTTCCCGGGGAGGGCGGAACACCGGGGAGCTGTTTTTT
-	many	TRBV5-1	TRBJ2-7	CASSAGRSYEQYF	TGCGCCAGCAGCGCGGGACGCTCCTACGAGCAGTACTTC
-	-	TRBV11-3	TRBJ2-5	CASSLGGGTGETQYF	TGTGCCAGCAGCCTAGGAGGGGGGACGGGGGAGACCCAATACTTC
-	many	TRBV9	TRBJ2-3	CASSGGAPTDTQYF	TGTGCCAGCAGCGGAGGGGCGCCCACAGATACGCAGTATTTT
TRBD2	-	TRBV6-1	TRBJ2-3	CAGRRRLAPYTDTQYF	TGTGCCGGCCGGCGGAGACTAGCGCCCTACACAGATACGCAATATTTT
TRBD1	-	TRBV12-3/TRBV12-4	TRBJ2-2	CASSSTQGSGELFF	TGTGCCAGTAGTTCAACACAGGGGTCCGGGGAGCTGTTTTTT
-	-	TRBV30	TRBJ2-3	CAWSARGADTQYF	TGTGCTTGGAGTGCCAGGGGGGCAGATACGCAGTATTTT
TRBD1	-	TRBV6-2/TRBV6-3	TRBJ2-7	CVSSYPGQGDPSSYEQYF	TGTGTCAGCAGTTACCCGGGACAGGGGGACCCAAGCTCCTACGAGCAGTACTTC
TRBD1	many	TRBV5-1	TRBJ2-3	CASSWGQDTDTQYF	TGCGCCAGCAGCTGGGGACAGGACACAGATACGCAGTATTTT
-	-	TRBV5-6	TRBJ2-7	CVSTLQTVGRYEQYF	TGTGTCAGCACACTCCAGACAGTGGGCCGCTACGAGCAGTACTTC
TRBD2	-	TRBV12-3/TRBV12-4	TRBJ2-3	CANLQREGDTQYF	TGTGCCAATCTCCAGCGGGAGGGGGATACGCAGTATTTT
TRBD1	once	TRBV7-2	TRBJ2-7	CASSFEGTGTMEQYF	TGTGCCAGCAGCTTTGAAGGGACAGGGACGATGGAGCAGTACTTC